The sequence of this TCR beta chain was determined in a study of OX40 agonist ivuxolimab in advanced cancers. Study summary: Prior anti-PD-1, anti-PD-L1 or anti-CTLA-4 therapy was allowed; 40% to 50% had some.

Baseline was the first blood sampling point, followed by cycle 4 day 1 and cycle 7 day 1. Germline V gives CDR1 PRHDT, CDR2 FYEKMQ (reference sequence). This CDR3 comprises 15 residues. The J segment lost 5 bases and the V segment lost 5 bases, leaving 12 bases of the junction unmatched. Worth noting for this clone: Its antigen is unidentified.

Study results and caveats: It was also the case that some nonresponders had low normalized T-cell clonal expansion. Mean expanded clone counts were higher in CD8+ than CD4+ T cells.

Data came from immunoSEQ multiplex PCR; TCRdb stores just in-frame clones and leaves some out. The repertoire holds 15,000 to 20,000 clones, with 83% as singletons. The input for sequencing was CD4+ or CD8+ T cells sorted from blood, taken in a trial of the OX40 agonist ivuxolimab. The TCR comes from an adult with an advanced solid tumor such as melanoma, head and neck, liver or kidney cancer. This chain links TRBV13 with TRBJ2-7; 7 nucleotides align to TRBD2. For the CDR3, the DNA is TGTGCCAGCAGCCGCGGGCGGGAGAATGGGGACGAGCAGTACTTC. It encodes CASSRGRENGDEQYF.